The clone carrying this T cell receptor beta chain was detected only a few times. The second PCR ran roughly 7 to 12 cycles with a sample-barcoded 5' primer and J-beta primers. A single record per CDR3 protein comes from TCRdb applying MiXCR to the 5' RACE reads. This repertoire shows roughly 410,000 distinct CDR3 sequences, roughly half found once; its top ten account for around 50%. The sample belongs to a study of blood T cells in healthy people across ages. After removal of 7 bases from V and 0 bases from J, the junction contained 2 bases not matched to a gene. The CDR3 consists of 16 residues. The sequenced material came from blood. The receptor was isolated from a man aged 55-75 years in good health. The chain recombines TRBV12-3 or TRBV12-4 with TRBJ2-6, with 11 nucleotides matching TRBD1. The CDR3 is CASTGTGGSGANVLTF. The DNA for the CDR3 is TGTGCCAGCACCGGGACAGGGGGCTCTGGGGCCAACGTCCTGACTTTC.